This entry lists 13 T cell receptor beta chains sequenced from one sample in a study of T-cell reconstitution after alpha-beta-depleted transplantation in children. For TCRbeta, the library was prepared with unique molecular identifiers. TCRdb recomputed calls from the PCR reads with MiXCR, one row per CDR3 protein. Here the sample spans hundreds of thousands of distinct CDR3 sequences, 13% being singletons. Sequenced here: PBMCs, sampled from the stem cell graft. The origin of the receptors is a human donor who donated a stem cell graft to a child with Fanconi anemia.

In its sample, this clonotype was seen many times. In DNA form, the CDR3 reads TGTGCCAGCAGTCTAGGAATTTCTGGAAACACCATATATTTT. Encoded protein: CASSLGISGNTIYF. The J gene is TRBJ1-3, the V gene TRBV12-3 or TRBV12-4; D not certain. The CDR3 has 14 residues. The V end was cut by 5 bases, the J end by 1 base, with 9 bases between.

The gene calls are TRBV7-2 and TRBJ2-2; D is possibly TRBD1 (6 bases). In germline, CDR1 is SGHTA, CDR2 FQGNSA. The CDR3 extends over 14 amino acids. V was shortened by 5 bases and J by 4 bases, with 11 bases between the two germline ends. The CDR3 region is CASSLWGPTGELFF. CDR3 in DNA: TGTGCCAGCAGCCTCTGGGGGCCCACCGGGGAGCTGTTTTTT.

This clonotype was seen ten or more times. This chain uses TRBV29-1 with TRBJ2-3, with 7 positions matching TRBD1. With 5 bases clipped from V and 0 bases from J, the junction kept 2 bases outside the gene matches. CDR3 size: 13 residues. Per germline, CDR1 SQVTM and CDR2 ANQGSEA. CDR3 nucleotides: TGCAGCGTTCCGGGACAGAGCACAGATACGCAGTATTTT. This encodes CSVPGQSTDTQYF.

The chain recombines TRBV21-1 with TRBJ2-2; the table's D call, TRBD1, was not checked against the DNA. TRBV21-1 is deemed a pseudogene. There are 14 residues in the CDR3. CDR3 nucleotide sequence: TGTGCCAGCAGCAGCGGGCCCCCCTCCGGGGAGCTGTTTTTT. Its protein product is CASSSGPPSGELFF.

This rearrangement joins TRBV25-1 to TRBJ1-1, with a tentative D call TRBD1 (5 bases). CDR1 MGHDK and CDR2 SYGVNS come from the germline V gene. The V gene lost 2 bases and the J gene lost 4 bases, with 8 bases spanning the gap. The CDR3 loop spans 13 amino acids. In DNA, the CDR3 is TGTGCCAGCAGTGAAGTGGGGGGCACTGAAGCTTTCTTT. It codes for CASSEVGGTEAFF. Full variable domain (remainder filled in from reference TRBV25-1 and TRBJ1-1): EADIYQTPRYLVIGTGKKITLECSQTMGHDKMYWYQQDPGMELHLIHYSYGVNSTEKGDLSSESTVSRIRTEHFPLTLESARPSHTSQYLCASSEVGGTEAFFGQGTRLTVV.

This clonotype has a handful of counts. This rearrangement joins TRBV12-3 or TRBV12-4 to TRBJ1-1, with a weak D call TRBD1 (5 bases). This CDR3 comprises 12 residues. V lost 8 bases and J 0 bases, leaving 7 bases between the germline ends. CDR3 loop: CASEGLNTEAFF. Written as DNA, the CDR3 is TGTGCCAGCGAGGGGCTGAACACTGAAGCTTTCTTT.

This clonotype has more than one count but fewer than ten. The J gene is TRBJ2-2, the V gene TRBV7-8; possible D gene TRBD1, 6 bases. The germline gives CDR1 SGHVS, CDR2 FQNEAQ. The CDR3 loop spans 16 amino acids. Trimming took 6 bases from V and 1 from J, leaving 15 bases between them. The CDR3 is CASRSSRGLNTGELFF. In DNA, the CDR3 is TGTGCCAGCAGATCGAGCAGGGGCTTGAACACCGGGGAGCTGTTTTTT. Supplemented by reference TRBV7-8 and TRBJ2-2, the full variable domain reads GAGVSQSPRYKVAKRGQDVALRCDPISGHVSLFWYQQALGQGPEFLTYFQNEAQLDKSGLPSDRFFAERPEGSVSTLKIQRTQQEDSAVYLCASRSSRGLNTGELFFGEGSRLTVL.

V and J are TRBV29-1 and TRBJ2-4; tentatively, D is TRBD2 (5 bases). Germline CDR1 SQVTM, CDR2 ANQGSEA. The CDR3 runs 14 residues. Trimming removed 0 bases from V and 2 bases from J, with 8 bases in between. The CDR3 DNA follows: TGCAGCGTTGAAGACCCGGGGTCCAAAAACATTCAGTACTTC. This sequence encodes CSVEDPGSKNIQYF.

Concerning this clonotype itself: Sequence at one end of the junction differs from germline and may be a read error. This sequence joins TRBV10-3 and TRBJ1-6, with 7 positions matching TRBD1. Germline lookup yields CDR1 ENHRY and CDR2 SYGVKD. The CDR3 totals 15 residues. The CDR3 here is CAISQSGQNNSPLHF. CDR3 sequence (DNA): TGTGCCATCAGTCAGTCGGGACAGAATAATTCACCCCTCCACTTT.

This clonotype was counted at least ten times. The chain uses TRBV5-1 and TRBJ2-3, with D unclear. Germline loops: CDR1 SGHRS, CDR2 YFSETQ. The V end lost 1 base, the J end lost 2 bases, and 8 bases lay between the germline ends. This CDR3 is built from 14 residues. CDR3 sequence (DNA): TGCGCCAGCAGCTTGTTAAGAGCCACAGATACGCAGTATTTT. This codes for CASSLLRATDTQYF.

This clonotype was counted at least ten times. The CDR3 bases are TGCAGCGTCGGAACTAGCGGCTTTTCAGATACGCAGTATTTT. It translates to CSVGTSGFSDTQYF. The chain links TRBV29-1 to TRBJ2-3, with 8 nucleotides matching TRBD2. CDR1 and CDR2 from the germline V gene are SQVTM and ANQGSEA. The length of the CDR3 is 14 residues. V was pared by 6 bases and J by 4 bases, with 9 bases of the junction left unmatched.

The chain employs TRBV7-2 and TRBJ2-3, with D hard to call. Germline-derived CDR1 and CDR2 are SGHTA and FQGNSA. Trimming removed 5 bases from V and 6 bases from J, with 12 bases in between. This CDR3 comprises 13 residues. The CDR3 nucleotides read TGTGCCAGCAGCCTGACGGGTTTGGATACGCAGTATTTT. It is translated as CASSLTGLDTQYF. Filled out from reference TRBV7-2 and TRBJ2-3, the complete variable domain reads GAGVSQSPSNKVTEKGKDVELRCDPISGHTALYWYRQSLGQGLEFLIYFQGNSAPDKSGLPSDRFSAERTGGSVSTLTIQRTQQEDSAVYLCASSLTGLDTQYFGPGTRLTVL.

This clonotype was observed a few times. The chain employs TRBV7-2 and TRBJ2-1; 9 nucleotides agree with TRBD1. Unmatched junction bases numbered 8, after V lost 5 bases and J lost 9 bases. Germline V lookup: CDR1 SGHTA, CDR2 FQGNSA. The CDR3 spans 14 residues. CDR3 sequence: CASSPDRGRGEQFF. CDR3 sequence (DNA): TGTGCCAGCAGCCCGGACAGGGGCCGGGGTGAGCAGTTCTTC.